Included here is one T cell receptor (beta chain) sequence, with context. Its antigen is unidentified. Germline is not matched at one junction end, which may reflect a read error. The sample is drawn from a study of blood T cells in healthy people across ages. Findings and caveats of the study: Naive CD4+ cells and diversity were both higher in long-lived donors than in aged donors. In older individuals, TCR beta diversity per million T cells was lower, falling roughly linearly with age. For the donors, CMV status was unknown and possibly confounded expanded clonotype changes.

Germline V CDR1 and CDR2: SEHNR, FQNEAQ (reference sequence). The CDR3 consists of 17 residues. Per sample, extraction of total RNA gave at least 5.5 micrograms in every case. Then a second PCR, running about 6 to 11 cycles, was carried out with a sample-barcoded 5' primer and a J-beta primer mix. TCRdb called the 5' RACE reads again in MiXCR, with one record for every CDR3 protein. The sample holds 1.5 million to 2 million distinct CDR3 sequences; roughly a third are singletons and the top ten take about 11%. Material: blood. The receptor comes from a woman between 25 and 40 years old in good health. V and J are TRBV7-9 and TRBJ1-4, with 10 bases that match TRBD1. CDR3 bases: TGTGCCTGCAGCTTGGGACAGGGGCACGATCTAGGTGAAAAACTGTTTTTT. Translated, it gives CACSLGQGHDLGEKLFF.